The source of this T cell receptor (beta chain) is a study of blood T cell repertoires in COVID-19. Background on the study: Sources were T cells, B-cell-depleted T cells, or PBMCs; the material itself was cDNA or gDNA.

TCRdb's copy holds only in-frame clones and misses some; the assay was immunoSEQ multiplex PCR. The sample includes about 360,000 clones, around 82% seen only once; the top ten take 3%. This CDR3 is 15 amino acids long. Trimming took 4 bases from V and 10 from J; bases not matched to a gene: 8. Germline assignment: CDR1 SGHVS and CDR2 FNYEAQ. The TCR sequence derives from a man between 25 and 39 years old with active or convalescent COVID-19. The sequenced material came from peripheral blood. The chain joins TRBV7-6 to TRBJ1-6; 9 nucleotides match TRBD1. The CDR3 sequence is CASSWSGQGLSPLHF. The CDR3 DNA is TGTGCCAGCAGCTGGTCGGGACAGGGTTTGTCACCCCTCCACTTT.